This T cell receptor beta chain was obtained from a study of long-term antiretroviral therapy in people with HIV. Germline values: CDR1 SEHNR, CDR2 FQNEAQ (reference sequence). Trimming stripped 5 bases from V and 1 base from J, with 11 bases between. The CDR3 consists of 15 residues. This was the immunoSEQ v3.0 assay at survey level. The study targeted about 35,000-55,000 T-cell genomes per sample in sequencing. Data came from immunoSEQ multiplex PCR; TCRdb stores just in-frame clones and leaves some out. The data contain 20,000 to 25,000 clones, around 81% of them singletons. To note about this clone: Its antigen is not identified.

Study conclusions and caveats: CDR3 lengths in HIV samples spanned a narrower range than controls.

The origin of this receptor is a middle-aged man with HIV. This chain joins TRBV7-9 and TRBJ2-2; tentatively, D is TRBD1 or TRBD2 (5 bases each). The sample in question was unsorted PBMCs, obtained 0.1 years before starting antiretroviral therapy. For the CDR3, the DNA is TGTGCCAGCAGCAATTGGGACGGGAACACCGGGGAGCTGTTTTTT. As protein: CASSNWDGNTGELFF.